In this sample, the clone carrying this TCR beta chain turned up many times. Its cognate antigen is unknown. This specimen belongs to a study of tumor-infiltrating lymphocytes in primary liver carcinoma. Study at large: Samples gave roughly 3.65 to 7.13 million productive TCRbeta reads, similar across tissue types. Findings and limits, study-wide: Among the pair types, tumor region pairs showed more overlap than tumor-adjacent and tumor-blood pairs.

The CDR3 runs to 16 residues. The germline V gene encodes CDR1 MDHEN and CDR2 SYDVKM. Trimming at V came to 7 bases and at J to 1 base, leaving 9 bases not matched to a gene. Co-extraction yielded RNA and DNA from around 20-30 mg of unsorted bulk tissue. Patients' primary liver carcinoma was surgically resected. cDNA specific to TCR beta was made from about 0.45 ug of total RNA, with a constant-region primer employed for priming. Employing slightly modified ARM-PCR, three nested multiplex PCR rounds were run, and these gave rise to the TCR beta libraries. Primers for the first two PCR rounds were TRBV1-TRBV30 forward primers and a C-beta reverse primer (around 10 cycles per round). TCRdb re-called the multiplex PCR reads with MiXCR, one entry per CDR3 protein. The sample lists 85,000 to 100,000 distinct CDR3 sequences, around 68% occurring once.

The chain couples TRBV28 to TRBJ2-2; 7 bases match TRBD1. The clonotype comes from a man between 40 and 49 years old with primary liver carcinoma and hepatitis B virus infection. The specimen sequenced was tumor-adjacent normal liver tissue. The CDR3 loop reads CASTSYRGVNTGELFF. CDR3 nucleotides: TGTGCCAGCACTTCCTACAGGGGCGTGAACACCGGGGAGCTGTTTTTT.